This TCR beta chain came from a study of CD4 T cells in relation to SARS-CoV-2 and coronaviruses. Libraries were prepared by immunoSEQ multiplex PCR; TCRdb keeps only in-frame clonotypes and omits some of them. Altogether about 27,000 clones are present, 76% being singletons, with the ten largest covering just over 20%. On this clone itself: Its antigen is unknown.

Whole-study results and caveats: Approximately 65% of donors had memory CD4+ clonotypes crossrecognizing SARS-CoV-2 and common cold coronavirus spike.

V was pared by 0 bases and J by 0 bases, with 3 bases of the junction left unmatched. The length of the CDR3 is 16 residues. Germline values: CDR1 SGHRS, CDR2 YFSETQ. Before the COVID-19 pandemic, during about 2011-2019, CD4+ T cells were taken from unexposed donors. CD4+ T cells were isolated from the cells after 10 days of culture. The clonotype originates from a human donor in good health. This sequence joins TRBV5-1 and TRBJ2-1; 7 positions agree with TRBD2. Specimen: CD4+ T cells from PBMCs, cultured in vitro. The CDR3 DNA reads TGCGCCAGCAGCTTGGAGGGCGGGAGCTCCTACAATGAGCAGTTCTTC. Encoded protein: CASSLEGGSSYNEQFF. Full variable domain (missing parts from reference TRBV5-1 and TRBJ2-1): KAGVTQTPRYLIKTRGQQVTLSCSPISGHRSVSWYQQTPGQGLQFLFEYFSETQRNKGNFPGRFSGRQFSNSRSEMNVSTLELGDSALYLCASSLEGGSSYNEQFFGPGTRLTVL.